This TCR beta chain was captured in a study of blood T cell repertoires in COVID-19. Looking at the study overall: Sites in the United States, Italy and Spain provided acute and convalescent COVID-19 samples.

All enrollees were about 18 to 100 years old and from fewer than 25 US areas. Cohort placement rested on clinical history that participants reported themselves. The protocol was immunoSEQ multiplex PCR, while the TCRdb copy is restricted to in-frame clones and leaves out a portion. The repertoire includes some 240,000 clones, approximately 79% of them detected once, and around 4.1% sits in the top ten. The germline CDR1 and CDR2 sequences are KGHSH and LQKENI. This CDR3 is built from 16 residues. Between the trimmed V and J ends, which lost 5 bases and 2 bases, there was a span of 15 bases. The V and J genes are TRBV18 and TRBJ2-2; no definite D call. The sample taken for sequencing was PBMCs or T cells enriched from blood (not recorded which). The sequence derives from a man aged 25-45 years with acute COVID-19. The DNA for the CDR3 is TGTGCCAGCTCAAAACCTTCCAGGTTCAACACCGGGGAGCTGTTTTTT. It encodes CASSKPSRFNTGELFF. The entire variable domain, with the rest obtained from reference TRBV18 and TRBJ2-2, is as follows: NAGVMQNPRHLVRRRGQEARLRCSPMKGHSHVYWYRQLPEEGLKFMVYLQKENIIDESGMPKERFSAEFPKEGPSILRIQQVVRGDSAAYFCASSKPSRFNTGELFFGEGSRLTVL.